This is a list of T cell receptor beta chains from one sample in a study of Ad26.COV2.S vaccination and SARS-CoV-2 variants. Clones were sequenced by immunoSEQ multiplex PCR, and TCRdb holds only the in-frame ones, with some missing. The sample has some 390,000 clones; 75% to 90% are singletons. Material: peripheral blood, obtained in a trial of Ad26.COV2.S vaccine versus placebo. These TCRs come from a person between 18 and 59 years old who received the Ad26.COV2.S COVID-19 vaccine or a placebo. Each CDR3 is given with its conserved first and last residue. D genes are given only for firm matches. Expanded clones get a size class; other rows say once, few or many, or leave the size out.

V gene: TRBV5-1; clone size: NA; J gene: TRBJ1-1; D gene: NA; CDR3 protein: CASRGGDPPEAFF; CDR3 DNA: TGCGCCAGCCGGGGAGGGGATCCCCCCGAAGCTTTCTTT
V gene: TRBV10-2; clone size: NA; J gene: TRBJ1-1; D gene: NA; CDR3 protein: CASSESGQMNTEAFF; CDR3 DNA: TGCGCCAGCAGTGAGAGTGGGCAGATGAACACTGAAGCTTTCTTT
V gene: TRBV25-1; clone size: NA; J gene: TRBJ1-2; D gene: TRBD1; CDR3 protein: CASSVLFTGQRCNYGYTF; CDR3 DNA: TGTGCCAGCAGTGTACTATTTACGGGACAGCGCTGTAACTATGGCTACACCTTC
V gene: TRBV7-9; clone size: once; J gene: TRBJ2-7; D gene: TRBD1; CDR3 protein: CASSLGDRGFNEQYF; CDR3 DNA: TGTGCCAGCAGCTTAGGAGACAGGGGGTTCAACGAGCAGTACTTC
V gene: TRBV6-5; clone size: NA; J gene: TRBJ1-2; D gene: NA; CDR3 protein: CASSTTPANYGYTF; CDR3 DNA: TGTGCCAGCAGTACCACCCCAGCTAACTATGGCTACACCTTC
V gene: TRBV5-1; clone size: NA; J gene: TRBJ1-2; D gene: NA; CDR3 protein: CASSRGEVAGYTF; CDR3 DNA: TGCGCCAGCAGTCGAGGGGAGGTGGCTGGCTACACCTTC
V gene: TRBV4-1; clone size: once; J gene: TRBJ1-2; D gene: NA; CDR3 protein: CASSQTVRDSSYGYTF; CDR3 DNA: TGCGCCAGCAGCCAGACGGTCAGGGATTCGAGCTATGGCTACACCTTC
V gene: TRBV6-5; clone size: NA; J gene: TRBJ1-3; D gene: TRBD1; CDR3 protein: CASSYAGTGENTIYF; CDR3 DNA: TGTGCCAGCAGTTACGCCGGGACAGGGGAAAACACCATATATTTT
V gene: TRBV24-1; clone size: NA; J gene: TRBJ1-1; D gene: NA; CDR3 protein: CAIMTEMNTEAFF; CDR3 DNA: TGTGCCATTATGACAGAGATGAACACTGAAGCTTTCTTT
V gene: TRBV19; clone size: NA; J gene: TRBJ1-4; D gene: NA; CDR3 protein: CASSAPGGGSEKLFF; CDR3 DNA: TGTGCCAGTAGTGCCCCGGGAGGGGGGAGTGAAAAACTGTTTTTT
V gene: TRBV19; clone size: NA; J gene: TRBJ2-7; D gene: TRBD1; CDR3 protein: CASSAAGQGSYEQYF; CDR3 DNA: TGTGCCAGTAGTGCCGCGGGACAGGGCTCCTACGAGCAGTACTTC
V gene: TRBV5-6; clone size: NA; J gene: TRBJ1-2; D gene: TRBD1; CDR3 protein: CASSWDRSNYGYTF; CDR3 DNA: TGTGCCAGCAGCTGGGACAGATCTAACTATGGCTACACCTTC
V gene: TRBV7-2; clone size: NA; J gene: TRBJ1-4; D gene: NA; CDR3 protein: CASSIYGHANEKLFF; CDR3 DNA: TGTGCCAGCAGCATTTACGGTCATGCTAATGAAAAACTGTTTTTT
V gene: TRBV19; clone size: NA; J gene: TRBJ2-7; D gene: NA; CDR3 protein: CASSMERGNPYEQYF; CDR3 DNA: TGTGCCAGTAGTATGGAACGGGGAAATCCATACGAGCAGTACTTC
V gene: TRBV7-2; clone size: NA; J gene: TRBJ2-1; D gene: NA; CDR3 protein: CASSLGAGRVYNEQFF; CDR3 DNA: TGTGCCAGCAGCCTAGGGGCGGGCCGGGTCTACAATGAGCAGTTCTTC
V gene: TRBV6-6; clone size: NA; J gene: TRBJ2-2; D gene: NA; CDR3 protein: CASSASGSGELFF; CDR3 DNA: TGTGCCAGCAGTGCCTCGGGATCCGGGGAGCTGTTTTTT
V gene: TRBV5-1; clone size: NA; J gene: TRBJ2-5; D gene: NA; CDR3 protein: CASSWTGLRETQYF; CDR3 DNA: TGCGCCAGCAGCTGGACCGGATTGCGAGAGACCCAGTACTTC
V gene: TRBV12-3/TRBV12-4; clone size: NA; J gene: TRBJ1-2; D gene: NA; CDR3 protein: CASRRDPFEGYTF; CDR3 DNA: TGTGCCAGCAGGCGGGACCCTTTTGAGGGCTACACCTTC
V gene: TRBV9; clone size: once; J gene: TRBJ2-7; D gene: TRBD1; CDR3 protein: CASSVGGTGEYEQYF; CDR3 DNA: TGTGCCAGCAGCGTGGGGGGGACAGGGGAGTACGAGCAGTACTTC
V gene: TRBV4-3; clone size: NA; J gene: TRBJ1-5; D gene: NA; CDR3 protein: CASSQDLSRSQPQHF; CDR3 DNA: TGCGCCAGCAGCCAAGATCTATCCCGGAGCCAGCCCCAGCATTTT
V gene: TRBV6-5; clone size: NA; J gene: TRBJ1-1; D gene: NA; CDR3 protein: CASSWGRGLNTEAFF; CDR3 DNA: TGTGCCAGCAGTTGGGGCAGGGGACTGAACACTGAAGCTTTCTTT
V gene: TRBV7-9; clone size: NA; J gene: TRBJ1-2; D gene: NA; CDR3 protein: CASSGDPRYTF; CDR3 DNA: TGTGCCAGCAGCGGGGACCCTCGCTACACCTTC
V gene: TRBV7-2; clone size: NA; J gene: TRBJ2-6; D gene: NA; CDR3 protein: CASSLGSSGANVLTF; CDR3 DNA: TGTGCCAGCAGCCTCGGGAGCTCTGGGGCCAACGTCCTGACTTTC
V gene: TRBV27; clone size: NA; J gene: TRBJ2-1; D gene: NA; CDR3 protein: CASSLGGRNEQFF; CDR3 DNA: TGTGCCAGCAGTTTAGGGGGGCGAAATGAGCAGTTCTTC
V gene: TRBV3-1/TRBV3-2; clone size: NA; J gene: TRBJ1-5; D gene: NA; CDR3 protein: CASSPGLTNQPQHF; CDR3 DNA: TGTGCCAGCAGCCCAGGACTTACCAATCAGCCCCAGCATTTT
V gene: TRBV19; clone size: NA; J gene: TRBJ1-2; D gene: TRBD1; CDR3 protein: CASSPETGRRYGYTF; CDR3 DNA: TGTGCCAGTAGTCCAGAGACAGGGAGGCGCTATGGCTACACCTTC
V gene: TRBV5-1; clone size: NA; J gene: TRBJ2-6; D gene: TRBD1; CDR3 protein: CASSGTVSGANVLTF; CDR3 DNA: TGCGCCAGCAGCGGGACAGTCTCTGGGGCCAACGTCCTGACTTTC
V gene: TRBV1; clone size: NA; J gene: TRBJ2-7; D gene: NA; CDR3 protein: CTSSGSPRDNSYEQYF; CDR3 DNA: TGCACCAGCAGTGGATCGCCGCGGGACAACTCCTACGAGCAGTACTTC
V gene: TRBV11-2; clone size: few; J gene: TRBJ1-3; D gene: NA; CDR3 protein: CASRGGYRAPSSGNTIYF; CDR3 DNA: TGTGCCAGCAGAGGGGGTTATAGGGCGCCAAGCTCTGGAAACACCATATATTTT
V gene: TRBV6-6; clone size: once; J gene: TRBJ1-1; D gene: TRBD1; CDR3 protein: CASSYPPGQGKPEAFF; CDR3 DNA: TGTGCCAGCAGTTACCCACCCGGACAGGGGAAACCTGAAGCTTTCTTT
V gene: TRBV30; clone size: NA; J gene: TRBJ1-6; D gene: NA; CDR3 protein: CAWTRVNSPLHF; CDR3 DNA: TGTGCCTGGACCAGGGTAAACTCACCCCTCCACTTT
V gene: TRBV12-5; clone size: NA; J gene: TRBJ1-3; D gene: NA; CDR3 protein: CASGGTRSGNTIYF; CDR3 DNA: TGTGCTAGTGGCGGGACAAGATCTGGAAACACCATATATTTT
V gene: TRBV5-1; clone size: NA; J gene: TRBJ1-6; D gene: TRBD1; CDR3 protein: CASSLNSQGAESPLHF; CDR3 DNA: TGCGCCAGCAGCTTGAATTCACAGGGGGCTGAGTCACCCCTCCACTTT
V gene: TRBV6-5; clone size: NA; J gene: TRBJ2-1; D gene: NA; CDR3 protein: CASSYLGGQYNEQFF; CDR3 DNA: TGTGCCAGCAGTTACTTGGGGGGCCAGTACAATGAGCAGTTCTTC
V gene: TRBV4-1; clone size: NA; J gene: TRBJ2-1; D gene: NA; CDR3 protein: CASSQDDGGGSNEQFF; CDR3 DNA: TGCGCCAGCAGCCAAGATGACGGGGGTGGCTCGAATGAGCAGTTCTTC
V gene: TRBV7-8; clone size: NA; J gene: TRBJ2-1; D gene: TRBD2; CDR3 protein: CASSLARGYYNEQFF; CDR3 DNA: TGTGCCAGCAGCTTAGCGCGGGGGTACTACAATGAGCAGTTCTTC
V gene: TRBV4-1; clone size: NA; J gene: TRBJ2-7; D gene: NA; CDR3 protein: CASSLSQDYEQYF; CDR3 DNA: TGCGCCAGCAGCCTATCCCAAGACTACGAGCAGTACTTC
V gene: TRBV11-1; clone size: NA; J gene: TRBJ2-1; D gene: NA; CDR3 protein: CASSQGPTYNEQFF; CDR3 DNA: TGTGCCAGCAGCCAGGGGCCCACCTACAATGAGCAGTTCTTC
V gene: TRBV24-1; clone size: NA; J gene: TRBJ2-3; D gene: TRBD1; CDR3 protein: CATSDFNRDRDFSTDTQYF; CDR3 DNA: TGTGCCACCAGTGATTTTAACCGGGACAGAGATTTTAGTACAGATACGCAGTATTTT
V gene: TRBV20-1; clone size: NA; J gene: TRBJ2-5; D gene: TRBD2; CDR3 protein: CSASLAGDQETQYF; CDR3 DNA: TGCAGTGCCAGTCTAGCGGGGGATCAAGAGACCCAGTACTTC
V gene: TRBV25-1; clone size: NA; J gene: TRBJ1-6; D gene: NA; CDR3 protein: CASSGGGGGLHF; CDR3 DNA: TGTGCCAGCAGTGGTGGGGGTGGGGGCCTCCACTTT
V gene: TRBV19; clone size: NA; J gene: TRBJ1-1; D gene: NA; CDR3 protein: CASSLSTRGTGAFF; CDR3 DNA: TGTGCCAGTAGCCTCTCTACGCGTGGGACCGGAGCTTTCTTT
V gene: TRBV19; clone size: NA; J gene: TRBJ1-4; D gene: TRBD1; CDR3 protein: CASSIWRGQKEKLFF; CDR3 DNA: TGTGCCAGTAGTATCTGGAGGGGGCAAAAAGAAAAACTGTTTTTT
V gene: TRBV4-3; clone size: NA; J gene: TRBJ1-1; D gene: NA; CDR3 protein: CASSQSGGEDTEAFF; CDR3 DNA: TGCGCCAGCAGCCAATCGGGAGGTGAAGACACTGAAGCTTTCTTT
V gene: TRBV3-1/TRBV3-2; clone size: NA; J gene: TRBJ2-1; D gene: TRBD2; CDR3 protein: CASSPPGLGPYNEQFF; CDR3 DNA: TGTGCCAGCAGCCCACCGGGACTAGGCCCCTACAATGAGCAGTTCTTC
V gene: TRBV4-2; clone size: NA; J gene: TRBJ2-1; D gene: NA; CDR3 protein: CASSRESGLVNDEQFF; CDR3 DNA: TGTGCCAGCAGCCGCGAGTCCGGGCTGGTCAACGATGAGCAGTTCTTC
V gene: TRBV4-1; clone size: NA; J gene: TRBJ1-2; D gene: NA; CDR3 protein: CASSHVGEGSNYGYTF; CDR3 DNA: TGCGCCAGCAGCCATGTTGGGGAAGGCTCTAACTATGGCTACACCTTC
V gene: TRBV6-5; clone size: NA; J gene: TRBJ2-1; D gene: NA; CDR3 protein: CASRDTGFGQFF; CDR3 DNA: TGTGCCAGCAGAGACACAGGGTTTGGGCAGTTCTTC
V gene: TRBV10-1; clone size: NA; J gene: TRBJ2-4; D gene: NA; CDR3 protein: CASSESLSSKNIQYF; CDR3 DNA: TGCGCCAGCAGTGAGTCATTATCGTCCAAAAACATTCAGTACTTC
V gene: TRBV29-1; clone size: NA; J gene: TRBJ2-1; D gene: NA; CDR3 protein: CSVRLGLRSSYNEQFF; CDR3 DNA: TGCAGCGTTAGGTTGGGGCTTAGGAGCTCCTACAATGAGCAGTTCTTC
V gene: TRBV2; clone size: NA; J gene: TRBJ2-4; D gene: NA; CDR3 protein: CASSVGPGFNIQYF; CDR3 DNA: TGTGCCAGCAGCGTCGGGCCAGGGTTCAACATTCAGTACTTC
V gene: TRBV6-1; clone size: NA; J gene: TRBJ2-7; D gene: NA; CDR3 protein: CASSERDQKQYF; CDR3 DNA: TGTGCCAGCAGTGAAAGGGATCAGAAGCAGTACTTC
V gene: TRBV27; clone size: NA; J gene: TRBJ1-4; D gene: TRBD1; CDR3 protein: CASSLSGGKLFF; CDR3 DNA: TGTGCCAGCAGTCTCTCAGGGGGGAAACTGTTTTTT
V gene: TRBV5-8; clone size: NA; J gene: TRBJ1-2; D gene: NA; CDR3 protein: CASSLAGKVGYTF; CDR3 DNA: TGTGCCAGCAGCTTGGCCGGCAAGGTTGGCTACACCTTC